These 30 T cell receptor beta chains originate from one sample sequenced in a study of blood T cells in healthy people across ages. Combining a sample-barcoded 5' primer with a J-beta primer mix, a second PCR ran for roughly 6 to 12 cycles. TCRdb re-called the 5' RACE reads through MiXCR, storing one row per CDR3 protein. The data contain 550,000 to 650,000 distinct CDR3 sequences, roughly a quarter of them singletons. Separately, the same data were catalogued under a study of T cells of mothers and their children.

Sequencing used blood. The receptors come from a boy aged 2-9 years in good health.

This clonotype was seen a single time. The rearrangement joins TRBV7-6 to TRBJ2-2; no clear D gene. CDR3 length equals 15 residues. V gave up 2 bases and J gave up 3 bases, with 10 bases separating them. Germline CDR1 SGHVS, CDR2 FNYEAQ. CDR3: CASSLRAIDTGELFF. The CDR3 coding sequence is TGTGCCAGCAGCTTAAGGGCAATTGACACCGGGGAGCTGTTTTTT.

This clonotype was detected only a few times. V is TRBV7-9 and J is TRBJ1-5; 11 nucleotides agree with TRBD1. The germline gives CDR1 SEHNR, CDR2 FQNEAQ (reference sequence). Losses at the gene ends were 5 bases for V and 3 bases for J; bases not matched to a gene: 3. This CDR3 is built from 15 residues. DNA of the CDR3: TGTGCCAGCAGCGGACAGGGGGCCCTCAATCAGCCCCAGCATTTT. The encoded protein is CASSGQGALNQPQHF.

This clonotype was seen only once. The V call is TRBV4-1, the J call TRBJ2-7; TRBD2 agrees at 10 bases. Germline V CDR1 and CDR2: MGHRA, YSYEKL. The CDR3 has 15 residues. V was pared by 0 bases and J by 3 bases, with 2 bases of the junction left unmatched. The CDR3 reads CASSQDASGSYEQYF. CDR3 coding DNA: TGCGCCAGCAGCCAAGATGCTAGCGGGAGCTACGAGCAGTACTTC.

This clonotype showed up just once. This chain links TRBV10-3 with TRBJ2-5; 15 nucleotides agree with TRBD2. The J call may be wrong; the DNA end is better matched by TRBJ2-1. Germline V gene data show CDR1 as ENHRY and CDR2 as SYGVKD. The CDR3 totals 16 residues. Here the CDR3 reads CAITRGLAGGQNEQFF. The CDR3 DNA is TGTGCCATCACTCGAGGACTAGCGGGGGGGCAAAATGAGCAGTTCTTC.

Only a few counts were recorded for this clonotype. The CDR3 DNA follows: TGTGCCAGCAGTGAATTTGACAAGATGAACACTGAAGCTTTCTTT. Translating gives CASSEFDKMNTEAFF. The rearrangement uses TRBV25-1 and TRBJ1-1; D remains ambiguous. This CDR3 is built from 15 residues. CDR1 and CDR2 (germline): MGHDK, SYGVNS. Trimming stripped 1 base from V and 0 bases from J, with 9 bases between.

This clonotype turned up a few times. V and J are TRBV4-2 and TRBJ2-2; 11 positions agree with TRBD1. Germline V gives CDR1 LGHNA, CDR2 YNFKEQ. With 2 bases clipped from V and 4 bases from J, the junction kept 3 bases outside the gene matches. The CDR3 covers 16 residues. The CDR3 coding sequence is TGTGCCAGCAGCCAACCGGGACAGGGGGGCACCGGGGAGCTGTTTTTT. Translation: CASSQPGQGGTGELFF.

This clonotype was detected only a few times. J is TRBJ2-6 and V is TRBV6-5, with TRBD1 identical over 10 bases. The CDR3 totals 19 residues. The V gene end was trimmed by 0 bases and the J gene end by 0 bases; junction bases not matched to a gene: 5. CDR1 and CDR2 from the germline V gene are MNHEY and SVGAGI. The CDR3 loop reads CASSYSRRDRGSGANVLTF. The CDR3 DNA follows: TGTGCCAGCAGTTACTCGAGAAGGGACAGGGGCTCTGGGGCCAACGTCCTGACTTTC.

This clonotype has a handful of counts. The gene calls are TRBV6-4 and TRBJ2-5, with 12 bases identical to TRBD2. The tail of the sequence fits TRBJ2-7 better, so the J call may be wrong. The CDR3 sequence is 16 residues long. Per the germline V gene, CDR1 is MRHNA and CDR2 is SNTAGT. Written as DNA, the CDR3 is TGTGCCAGCAGTGTAAAGGCTAGCGGGAGGGTCGGCGAGCAGTACTTC. Its protein is CASSVKASGRVGEQYF.

This clonotype occurred a few times. The CDR3 loop is CASTGQGNNEQFF. CDR3 DNA: TGTGCCAGCACGGGACAGGGGAACAATGAGCAGTTCTTC. The chain has TRBV6-2 or TRBV6-3 and TRBJ2-1, with 10 bases lining up with TRBD1. The CDR3 length is 13 residues. V gave up 7 bases and J gave up 5 bases; unmatched junction bases: 2. Germline loops: CDR1 MNHEY, CDR2 SVGEGT.

The V and J genes are TRBV7-2 and TRBJ2-3; D not certain. The germline V gene encodes CDR1 SGHTA and CDR2 FQGNSA. Trimming cost V 0 bases and J 11 bases, with 15 bases left between them. The CDR3 runs to 14 residues. This CDR3 is CASSLARSVGVQYF. As DNA, the CDR3 is TGTGCCAGCAGCTTAGCGCGGAGCGTTGGGGTGCAGTATTTT.

This chain links TRBV4-1 with TRBJ2-5, with D possibly matching TRBD2 (7 bases). The end of the DNA is better explained by TRBJ2-1, so the J call may be wrong. This CDR3 comprises 13 residues. Germline CDR1 reads MGHRA; CDR2 reads YSYEKL. CDR3 sequence reads: CASSYWGGGVQFF. DNA of the CDR3: TGCGCCAGCAGTTACTGGGGGGGGGGCGTGCAGTTCTTC.

The rearrangement links TRBV27 to TRBJ2-7; D is undetermined. Germline V lookup: CDR1 MNHEY, CDR2 SMNVEV (reference sequence). The CDR3 is made up of 15 amino acids. V lost 7 bases and J 7 bases, leaving 23 bases between the germline ends. For the CDR3, the DNA is TGTGCCAGCATGGATCTGATGGGGTCACTTCGGGAGCAGTACTTC. It specifies CASMDLMGSLREQYF.

The chain carries TRBV6-1 and TRBJ2-5, with a tentative D call TRBD2 (5 bases). Looked up from germline, CDR1 is MNHNS and CDR2 is SASEGT. The germline V and J ends were trimmed by 4 bases and 1 base, with 10 bases remaining between them. The CDR3 is 14 residues long. This CDR3 reads CASSASGSQETQYF. The CDR3 DNA reads TGTGCCAGCAGTGCCAGCGGTTCCCAAGAGACCCAGTACTTC.

The chain carries TRBV9 and TRBJ1-1; no reliable D call. The CDR3 extends over 14 amino acids. Germline V gene data show CDR1 as SGDLS and CDR2 as YYNGEE. V was pared by 4 bases and J by 5 bases, with 15 bases between. CDR3 DNA: TGTGCCAGCAGCCCCGGTCCGAGAGATACTGAAGCTTTCTTT. This translates into CASSPGPRDTEAFF.

The chain has TRBV9 and TRBJ1-5; possibly TRBD1 for D (5 bases). This CDR3 comprises 15 residues. Trimming removed 4 bases at V and 2 bases at J, with 13 bases between. Germline CDR1 is SGDLS and CDR2 is YYNGEE. The CDR3 spells CASSPQGAGNQPQHF. For the CDR3, the DNA is TGTGCCAGCAGCCCCCAAGGGGCTGGCAATCAGCCCCAGCATTTT.

This clonotype was counted between two and nine times. The V call is TRBV6-6, the J call TRBJ1-5, with D perhaps TRBD1 (5 bases). Trimming stripped 5 bases from V and 5 bases from J, with 13 bases between. Looked up from germline, CDR1 is MNHNY and CDR2 is SVGAGI (reference sequence). This CDR3 has 14 amino acids. The CDR3: CASSQRGEDQPQHF. The CDR3 nucleotides are TGTGCCAGCAGTCAACGGGGGGAAGATCAGCCCCAGCATTTT.

The chain is built from TRBV15 and TRBJ1-5; D may be TRBD1 (5 bases). The V gene lost 3 bases and the J gene lost 3 bases, with 12 bases spanning the gap. The CDR3 is 15 amino acids. Germline lookup yields CDR1 LNHNV and CDR2 YYDKDF (reference sequence). The CDR3 DNA is TGTGCCACCAGCAGGGTAGGGACCGCCAATCAGCCCCAGCATTTT. Translated, it gives CATSRVGTANQPQHF.

Worth noting for this clonotype: A much bigger clone sits one base away, suggesting this may be a read error. The genes are TRBV5-1 and TRBJ1-3, with TRBD1 as a possible D gene (5 bases). V was clipped by 4 bases and J by 5 bases, with 13 bases between them. The length of the CDR3 is 14 residues. Germline CDR1 reads SGHRS; CDR2 reads YFSETQ. This CDR3 is CASSQRGSRNTIYF. The DNA for the CDR3 is TGCGCCAGCAGCCAAAGGGGATCTCGAAACACCATATATTTT.

The chain recombines TRBV13 with TRBJ2-5; TRBD2 aligns across 7 bases. TRBJ2-1 explains the end of the DNA better; the J call may be wrong. Germline CDR1 reads PRHDT; CDR2 reads FYEKMQ (reference sequence). The CDR3 is 14 amino acids. The CDR3 DNA is TGTGCCAGCAGCCGATCCGGGACTAACAATGAGCAGTTCTTC. Translating it yields CASSRSGTNNEQFF.

This clonotype was counted a few times. V and J are TRBV20-1 and TRBJ2-1; the D gene could be TRBD1 or TRBD2 (5 bases each). The V end lost 5 bases, the J end lost 12 bases, and 11 bases lay between the germline ends. This CDR3 spans 10 amino acids. Germline V gives CDR1 DFQATT, CDR2 SNEGSKA (reference sequence). The CDR3 nucleotides read TGCAGTGCTGGGGGTATGACGCAGTTCTTC. Translated, it gives CSAGGMTQFF.

V is TRBV29-1 and J is TRBJ1-1; the D is unclear. The CDR3 spans 13 residues. Germline CDR1 is SQVTM and CDR2 is ANQGSEA. The V and J ends lost 0 bases and 0 bases respectively, with 5 bases between them. Here the CDR3 DNA reads TGCAGCGTTGAAGATTCTGTGAACACTGAAGCTTTCTTT. As protein: CSVEDSVNTEAFF.

The V gene is TRBV5-5, the J gene TRBJ2-7, with unresolved D. CDR1 and CDR2 from the germline V gene are SGHKS and YYEKEE (reference sequence). CDR3 length equals 15 residues. Trimming took 0 bases from V and 1 from J, leaving 11 bases between them. This CDR3 is CASSLEWQTSYEQYF. Here the CDR3 DNA reads TGTGCCAGCAGCTTGGAATGGCAGACTTCCTACGAGCAGTACTTC.

The V and J genes are TRBV27 and TRBJ1-2; D gene ambiguous. V lost 2 bases, J lost 5 bases, and 12 bases lay in between. The CDR3 is made up of 14 amino acids. The germline gives CDR1 MNHEY, CDR2 SMNVEV (reference sequence). CDR3 DNA: TGTGCCAGCAGTTTAGCGCCGTCGGGGTATGGCTACACCTTC. Translation: CASSLAPSGYGYTF.

The table lists this clonotype with a few counts. This chain joins TRBV5-4 and TRBJ2-7; a weak D match, TRBD2 (6 bases). CDR1 and CDR2 from the germline V gene are SGHNT and YYREEE (reference sequence). The ends were cut back, 4 bases at V and 5 bases at J, with 13 bases in the middle. The length of the CDR3 is 13 residues. The CDR3 region is CASSLAGINEQYF. The CDR3 coding sequence is TGTGCCAGCAGCCTTGCGGGGATCAACGAGCAGTACTTC. The whole variable domain, filled in from reference TRBV5-4 and TRBJ2-7, reads ETGVTQSPTHLIKTRGQQVTLRCSSQSGHNTVSWYQQALGQGPQFIFQYYREEENGRGNFPPRFSGLQFPNYSSELNVNALELDDSALYLCASSLAGINEQYFGPGTRLTVT.

This clonotype was counted a few times. The chain combines TRBV20-1 with TRBJ1-6; D is perhaps TRBD1 (5 bases). Germline V gene lookup returns CDR1 DFQATT and CDR2 SNEGSKA (reference sequence). The CDR3 loop spans 12 amino acids. The CDR3 spells CSAGNGNSPLHF. The DNA for the CDR3 is TGCAGCGCAGGGAATGGAAATTCACCCCTCCACTTT.

The V and J genes are TRBV4-1 and TRBJ2-1; 9 bases line up with TRBD2. Trimming at V came to 5 bases and at J to 9 bases, leaving 11 bases not matched to a gene. This CDR3 contains 15 residues. The germline CDR1 and CDR2 sequences are MGHRA and YSYEKL. CDR3 coding DNA: TGCGCCAGCAGCTTGGTGCCTAGCGGGGTGAGTGAGCAGTTCTTC. It translates to CASSLVPSGVSEQFF.

The chain uses TRBV7-2 and TRBJ2-1, with TRBD2 identical over 9 bases. The CDR3 length is 15 residues. V lost 0 bases, J lost 5 bases, and 2 bases stayed unmatched. Germline V lookup: CDR1 SGHTA, CDR2 FQGNSA. CDR3 sequence: CASSLASGSHNEQFF. The CDR3 region has the DNA TGTGCCAGCAGCTTAGCTAGCGGGAGCCACAATGAGCAGTTCTTC.

This rearrangement joins TRBV29-1 to TRBJ1-1, with D perhaps matching TRBD1 (5 bases). Trimming stripped 4 bases from V and 8 bases from J, with 23 bases between. This CDR3 region has 15 residues. Germline V gene lookup returns CDR1 SQVTM and CDR2 ANQGSEA. CDR3 DNA: TGCAGCGTTGTCGCTTCGTACCGGGGGTACGGGGAAGCTTTCTTT. Its translation: CSVVASYRGYGEAFF. Complete variable domain (other parts from reference TRBV29-1 and TRBJ1-1): SAVISQKPSRDICQRGTSLTIQCQVDSQVTMMFWYRQQPGQSLTLIATANQGSEATYESGFVIDKFPISRPNLTFSTLTVSNMSPEDSSIYLCSVVASYRGYGEAFFGQGTRLTVV.

The CDR3 DNA reads TGTGCCAGCAGTCGACAGGCCGCTAACTATGGCTACACCTTC. It encodes CASSRQAANYGYTF. V and J are TRBV13 and TRBJ1-2; the D gene is possibly TRBD1 (6 bases). Germline V CDR1 and CDR2: PRHDT, FYEKMQ (reference sequence). This CDR3 comprises 14 residues. V dropped 6 bases and J dropped 0 bases, with 11 bases sitting between them.

This clonotype turned up a few times. This chain joins TRBV24-1 and TRBJ2-7, with 8 bases aligning to TRBD2. The CDR3 covers 19 residues. The germline CDR1 and CDR2 sequences are KGHDR and SFDVKD. V lost 10 bases to trimming and J lost 4 bases; unmatched junction nucleotides: 26. The CDR3 loop reads CATPSYGQLSGSGGYEQYF. CDR3 DNA sequence: TGTGCCACTCCTAGCTATGGACAGCTCAGCGGGAGCGGGGGATACGAGCAGTACTTC.